This T cell receptor beta chain was sequenced for a study of CD8+ T cells in alopecia areata. V lost 3 bases and J lost 0, with 12 bases in between. The CDR3 runs to 15 residues. Germline V CDR1 and CDR2: GTSNPN, SVGIG (reference sequence). Treatment of the sample: oral pan-JAK inhibitor, 5-10 mg twice daily. Samples from alopecia areata patients were lesional scalp punch biopsies and peripheral blood. General study results and limits: TCR sharing was clearer in mice than between patients, perhaps partly owing to patient HLA diversity. Lesional scalp exceeded normal scalp in clonality, especially in alopecia totalis/universalis.

A word on this clone: No antigen is known for it.

As the sequencing template, cDNA was produced by extracting RNA and reverse transcribing it. The protocol was immunoSEQ multiplex PCR, while the TCRdb copy is restricted to in-frame clones and leaves out a portion. The sample gives 95,000 to 100,000 clones, approximately 66% of which show up once; roughly 16% is in the top ten. The sample here was CD8+ T cells sorted from blood, taken at week 4, from a patient treated with tofacitinib. This TCR was sampled from a human donor with alopecia areata. The rearrangement uses TRBV30 and TRBJ1-5; the D is unclear. The CDR3 loop reads CAWSHTDFSNQPQHF. Here the CDR3 DNA reads TGTGCCTGGAGCCATACGGACTTTAGCAATCAGCCCCAGCATTTT.